A selection of T cell receptor beta chains follows, all from one sample in a study of T cell responses to AZD1222 COVID-19 vaccine. The protocol was immunoSEQ multiplex PCR, while the TCRdb copy is restricted to in-frame clones and leaves out a portion. This table has over 60,000 clones, around 87% appearing once. The sequenced sample was peripheral blood, obtained on day 0 of AZD1222 vaccination. These receptors came from an adult in good health. CDR3s include the opening cysteine and the closing phenylalanine or tryptophan. The D gene is left open where the match is weak. Not every row has a clone size; where given, it reads once, few, many or a size class.

size,V,D,J,DNA,CDR3
NA,TRBV11-3,NA,TRBJ1-1,TGTGCCAGCAGCTCGAGGATGAACACTGAAGCTTTCTTT,CASSSRMNTEAFF
NA,TRBV30,NA,TRBJ1-6,TGTGCCTGGAGTTTCCAGGGACAATCACCCCTCCACTTT,CAWSFQGQSPLHF
once,TRBV12-1,NA,TRBJ1-5,TGTGCCAGCAGCTTTCCGGCGGGGGCGACCGGGGACAGCAATCAGCCCCAGCATTTT,CASSFPAGATGDSNQPQHF
NA,TRBV5-4,TRBD2,TRBJ2-7,TGTGCCAGCAGCAGATCGACTAGCGGGGGCCTCGCCTACGAGCAGTACTTC,CASSRSTSGGLAYEQYF
NA,TRBV2,NA,TRBJ1-5,TGTGCCAGCGTTCTAGGGATAGGTAATCAGCCCCAGCATTTT,CASVLGIGNQPQHF
NA,TRBV3-1/TRBV3-2,TRBD1,TRBJ1-2,TGTGCCAGGATCCCGGGACAGGGGGGCGGCTACACCTTC,CARIPGQGGGYTF
NA,TRBV19,NA,TRBJ1-5,TGTGCCGCCGGGAGTTTCAGCAATCAGCCCCAGCATTTT,CAAGSFSNQPQHF
NA,TRBV5-1,NA,TRBJ2-2,TGCGCCAGCAGTTTAGGGGACCGCACGAACACCGGGGAGCTGTTTTTT,CASSLGDRTNTGELFF
few,TRBV7-3,NA,TRBJ2-3,TGTGCCAGCAGCTTATATGGTTGGGCAGATACGCAGTATTTT,CASSLYGWADTQYF
NA,TRBV10-3,TRBD1,TRBJ2-1,TGTGCCATCAGTGCCGGGACAGCCCTCAATGAGCAGTTCTTC,CAISAGTALNEQFF